Listed below are T cell receptor beta chains from one sample, sequenced in a study of T cells in tuberculosis. Libraries were prepared by immunoSEQ multiplex PCR; TCRdb keeps only in-frame clonotypes and omits some of them. This sample has more than 30,000 clones; roughly 94% occur once, and the top ten carry about 7.8%. Source material: PBMCs. All receptors derive from a donor between 10 and 35 years old with latent tuberculosis or without tuberculosis infection. Each CDR3 is given with its conserved first and last residue. The D gene is left open where the match is weak. A row's size may be missing; if present it is once, few, many or a size class.

V gene: TRBV19
clone size: -
J gene: TRBJ2-5
D gene: TRBD2
CDR3 protein: CASSRLAGGETQYF
CDR3 DNA: TGTGCCAGTAGTCGACTAGCGGGAGGGGAGACCCAGTACTTC

V gene: TRBV29-1
clone size: -
J gene: TRBJ2-7
D gene: -
CDR3 protein: CSVVSGSYEQYF
CDR3 DNA: TGCAGCGTTGTGAGCGGATCCTACGAGCAGTACTTC

V gene: TRBV18
clone size: -
J gene: TRBJ2-5
D gene: TRBD1
CDR3 protein: CASSPDRDGTQYF
CDR3 DNA: TGTGCCAGCTCTCCCGACAGGGACGGGACCCAGTACTTC

V gene: TRBV7-2
clone size: -
J gene: TRBJ2-2
D gene: TRBD2
CDR3 protein: CASGTGGDTGELFF
CDR3 DNA: TGTGCCAGCGGAACGGGAGGGGACACCGGGGAGCTGTTTTTT

V gene: TRBV4-3
clone size: -
J gene: TRBJ2-1
D gene: -
CDR3 protein: CASSQEASSYDEQFF
CDR3 DNA: TGCGCCAGCAGCCAAGAGGCCTCCAGTTACGATGAGCAGTTCTTC

V gene: TRBV10-1
clone size: -
J gene: TRBJ2-7
D gene: -
CDR3 protein: CASQDRDVDEQYF
CDR3 DNA: TGCGCCAGCCAGGACCGGGATGTGGACGAGCAGTACTTC

V gene: TRBV10-3
clone size: once
J gene: TRBJ1-2
D gene: TRBD1
CDR3 protein: CAISSWTGGAGYTF
CDR3 DNA: TGTGCCATCAGTTCATGGACAGGGGGCGCGGGCTACACCTTC

V gene: TRBV7-9
clone size: -
J gene: TRBJ1-5
D gene: TRBD1
CDR3 protein: CASSSTGGNQPQHF
CDR3 DNA: TGTGCCAGCAGCTCGACAGGGGGGAATCAGCCCCAGCATTTT

V gene: TRBV30
clone size: -
J gene: TRBJ2-5
D gene: TRBD1
CDR3 protein: CAWSVGTGWRETQYF
CDR3 DNA: TGTGCCTGGAGTGTAGGGACAGGGTGGAGGGAGACCCAGTACTTC

V gene: TRBV10-3
clone size: -
J gene: TRBJ2-7
D gene: TRBD2
CDR3 protein: CAIRGAGLAGYEQYF
CDR3 DNA: TGTGCCATCAGGGGAGCGGGACTAGCGGGTTACGAGCAGTACTTC

V gene: TRBV5-1
clone size: -
J gene: TRBJ2-7
D gene: -
CDR3 protein: CASSLGAGSYEQYF
CDR3 DNA: TGCGCCAGCAGCTTAGGGGCCGGCTCCTACGAGCAGTACTTC

V gene: TRBV29-1
clone size: -
J gene: TRBJ1-1
D gene: TRBD1
CDR3 protein: CSVARDRGSAAFF
CDR3 DNA: TGCAGCGTTGCGCGGGACAGGGGATCGGCGGCTTTCTTT

V gene: TRBV5-4
clone size: -
J gene: TRBJ2-7
D gene: TRBD1
CDR3 protein: CASSLGDRSYEQYF
CDR3 DNA: TGTGCCAGCAGCTTGGGGGACAGATCCTACGAGCAGTACTTC

V gene: TRBV15
clone size: few
J gene: TRBJ1-1
D gene: -
CDR3 protein: CATSSHTTGKTFF
CDR3 DNA: TGTGCCACCAGCTCTCACACAACAGGGAAGACTTTCTTT

V gene: TRBV18
clone size: -
J gene: TRBJ2-6
D gene: -
CDR3 protein: CASSPQGSGANVLTF
CDR3 DNA: TGTGCCAGCTCACCCCAGGGATCTGGGGCCAACGTCCTGACTTTC